The 24 T cell receptor beta chains in this list originate from one sample, sequenced in a study of T-cell reconstitution after alpha-beta-depleted transplantation in children. The TCRbeta library incorporated unique molecular identifiers. TCRdb re-called the PCR reads with MiXCR, one entry per CDR3 protein. The repertoire has approximately 650,000 distinct CDR3 sequences, around 13% of them found once; the top ten carry approximately 0.8%. Sample: PBMCs, taken before TCRalphabeta/CD19-depleted stem cell transplant. The origin of the receptors is a girl aged 2 to 10 with congenital amegakaryocytic thrombocytopenia, due to receive a stem cell transplant.

At least ten counts were recorded for this clonotype. This chain joins TRBV5-1 and TRBJ2-3, with D unclear. The CDR3 length is 13 residues. The germline CDR1 and CDR2 sequences are SGHRS and YFSETQ. V was cut by 2 bases and J by 4 bases, with 8 bases left in between. CDR3 sequence (DNA): TGCGCCAGCAGCTTCGAGCGAGCAGATACGCAGTATTTT. It specifies CASSFERADTQYF.

This clonotype was observed at least ten times. The chain recombines TRBV5-1 with TRBJ2-1; 7 nucleotides match TRBD2. After removal of 3 bases from V and 3 bases from J, the junction contained 9 bases not matched to a gene. This CDR3 has 16 residues. The germline CDR1 and CDR2 sequences are SGHRS and YFSETQ. CDR3 coding DNA: TGCGCCAGCAGCTGGGTCCGGACTAGTAGCTACAATGAGCAGTTCTTC. Translation: CASSWVRTSSYNEQFF.

This clonotype was detected ten times or more. The chain has TRBV12-3 or TRBV12-4 and TRBJ2-1; no clear D. V was pared by 5 bases and J by 0 bases, with 11 bases between. This CDR3 comprises 15 residues. The CDR3 here is CASSHPPSSYNEQFF. The CDR3, as DNA: TGTGCCAGCAGTCATCCACCGAGCTCCTACAATGAGCAGTTCTTC.

Many counts were recorded for this clonotype. The CDR3 coding sequence is TGCAGTGTCTCTGGGGGGCCGGGCTATGGCTACACCTTC. This gives the protein CSVSGGPGYGYTF. This sequence joins TRBV20-1 and TRBJ1-2; TRBD1 might be the D (6 bases). The V gene's germline CDR1 is DFQATT and CDR2 SNEGSKA (reference sequence). The CDR3 length is 13 residues. Trimming took 7 bases from V and 4 from J, leaving 16 bases between them.

This clonotype was observed at least ten times. V and J are TRBV25-1 and TRBJ2-3; D may be TRBD2 (6 bases). Per germline, CDR1 MGHDK and CDR2 SYGVNS. The CDR3 consists of 11 residues. Trimming took 10 bases from V and 6 from J, leaving 11 bases between them. The CDR3 spells CATRGGDTQYF. The CDR3, as DNA: TGTGCCACAAGAGGAGGGGATACGCAGTATTTT. The full variable domain, with the rest looked up from reference TRBV25-1 and TRBJ2-3, is EADIYQTPRYLVIGTGKKITLECSQTMGHDKMYWYQQDPGMELHLIHYSYGVNSTEKGDLSSESTVSRIRTEHFPLTLESARPSHTSQYLCATRGGDTQYFGPGTRLTVL.

This clonotype was picked up many times. The chain is built from TRBV5-1 and TRBJ2-1, with D unclear. Trimming took 0 bases from V and 5 from J, leaving 6 bases between them. The CDR3 runs 13 residues. The germline CDR1 and CDR2 sequences are SGHRS and YFSETQ. The CDR3 loop reads CASSLDIHNEQFF. The CDR3 coding sequence is TGCGCCAGCAGCTTGGACATCCACAATGAGCAGTTCTTC.

This clonotype was counted only a few times. The chain combines TRBV15 with TRBJ2-1; D is ambiguous. V was trimmed by 1 base and J by 10 bases, leaving 11 bases between them. The CDR3 extends over 13 amino acids. Germline loops: CDR1 LNHNV, CDR2 YYDKDF (reference sequence). The CDR3 DNA is TGTGCCACCAGCAGAGCAAGACTGGGAGAGCAGTTCTTC. Amino acid sequence: CATSRARLGEQFF.

This clonotype was recorded at least ten times. In nucleotides, the CDR3 is TGCGCCAGCAGCTTGGTTAGTTCGCTAGCGGGAGTATGGGAGCAGTTCTTC. This translates into CASSLVSSLAGVWEQFF. The chain carries TRBV5-1 and TRBJ2-1; 10 positions agree with TRBD2. This CDR3 is built from 17 residues. Germline assignment: CDR1 SGHRS and CDR2 YFSETQ. The ends lost 0 bases at V and 10 bases at J; junction bases unmatched: 13. Full variable domain (outside the CDR3, taken from reference TRBV5-1 and TRBJ2-1): KAGVTQTPRYLIKTRGQQVTLSCSPISGHRSVSWYQQTPGQGLQFLFEYFSETQRNKGNFPGRFSGRQFSNSRSEMNVSTLELGDSALYLCASSLVSSLAGVWEQFFGPGTRLTVL.

The chain uses TRBV20-1 and TRBJ1-6; no reliable D call. The CDR3 is made up of 13 amino acids. Germline CDR1 reads DFQATT; CDR2 reads SNEGSKA (reference sequence). With 5 bases removed from V and 8 bases from J, the gap between germline ends came to 13 bases. CDR3: CSAFDGAYSPLHF. The DNA of the CDR3 is TGCAGTGCTTTCGACGGCGCCTATTCACCCCTCCACTTT.

This clonotype came up many times. The CDR3 is CSAKEGLLGQYF. Written as DNA, the CDR3 is TGCAGTGCGAAAGAGGGACTCCTCGGGCAGTACTTC. The gene calls are TRBV20-1 and TRBJ2-7; possibly TRBD2 for D (6 bases). Per the germline V gene, CDR1 is DFQATT and CDR2 is SNEGSKA (reference sequence). Trimming left V 6 bases short and J 9 bases short, with 18 bases between. The CDR3 runs to 12 residues.

This clonotype was counted only a few times. The V gene is TRBV7-2, the J gene TRBJ2-1, with a weak D call TRBD2 (6 bases). Germline-derived CDR1 and CDR2 are SGHTA and FQGNSA. With 5 bases removed from V and 0 bases from J, the gap between germline ends came to 11 bases. This CDR3 has 15 amino acids. CDR3 nucleotides: TGTGCCAGCAGCCTTGGGGGGAACTCCTACAATGAGCAGTTCTTC. Translated: CASSLGGNSYNEQFF.

This clonotype came up many times. The chain couples TRBV11-2 to TRBJ2-7; D call uncertain. The germline V and J ends were trimmed by 5 bases and 2 bases, with 10 bases remaining between them. The CDR3 loop spans 13 amino acids. The germline V gene encodes CDR1 SGHAT and CDR2 FQNNGV. CDR3 protein: CASSRGSAYEQYF. CDR3 in DNA: TGTGCCAGCAGCCGAGGCTCCGCCTACGAGCAGTACTTC.

In its sample, this clonotype was seen a few times. The chain links TRBV27 to TRBJ1-1; 7 positions match TRBD1. Germline V gene sequence: CDR1 MNHEY, CDR2 SMNVEV (reference sequence). The CDR3 runs 15 residues. Germline trimming cut 5 bases from V and 4 bases from J; bases unmatched to any gene: 10. CDR3 coding DNA: TGTGCCAGCAGTCGGACAACAGGGGCGATCACTGAAGCTTTCTTT. It is translated as CASSRTTGAITEAFF.

The gene calls are TRBV7-9 and TRBJ2-5; tentative D call: TRBD1 (5 bases). The germline gives CDR1 SEHNR, CDR2 FQNEAQ (reference sequence). The CDR3 totals 17 residues. V was pared by 5 bases and J by 5 bases, with 24 bases between. The CDR3 DNA follows: TGTGCCAGCAGCCAGCGAAATAATACAGGTGTCGTCGAGACCCAGTACTTC. Its translation: CASSQRNNTGVVETQYF.

The chain recombines TRBV19 with TRBJ1-2, with D tentatively TRBD1 (5 bases). Germline CDR1 reads LNHDA; CDR2 reads SQIVND (reference sequence). The CDR3 spans 13 residues. The V gene lost 7 bases and the J gene lost 8 bases, with 17 bases spanning the gap. CDR3 DNA sequence: TGTGCCAGTACCGACACGGGGCACGGCGGCTACACCTTC. This translates into CASTDTGHGGYTF.

This clonotype appeared many times. For the CDR3, the DNA is TGCAGTGTATTAGCGGGGTGGTTAGAGACCCAGTACTTC. This gives the protein CSVLAGWLETQYF. This chain joins TRBV20-1 and TRBJ2-5; TRBD2 agrees at 8 bases. The CDR3 sequence is 13 residues long. Germline V gene data show CDR1 as DFQATT and CDR2 as SNEGSKA (reference sequence). Trimming removed 7 bases from V and 4 bases from J; junction bases left unmatched: 8.

This rearrangement joins TRBV12-3 or TRBV12-4 to TRBJ2-7, with a tentative D call TRBD1 (9 bases). V lost 4 bases, J lost 2 bases, and 18 bases lay in between. This CDR3 is 16 amino acids long. The CDR3 coding sequence is TGTGCCAGCAGTTCGGGAGGGACAGGGATAGCCTACGAGCAGTACTTC. Protein: CASSSGGTGIAYEQYF.

This clonotype was recorded many times. V gene TRBV20-1 combines with J gene TRBJ2-3; tentative D call: TRBD2 (5 bases). The germline V gene has CDR1 DFQATT and CDR2 SNEGSKA (reference sequence). V was pared by 4 bases and J by 1 base, with 18 bases between. This CDR3 region has 16 residues. CDR3 bases: TGCAGTGCTACAATTGTCACCCTGAGGGGCACAGATACGCAGTATTTT. The encoded protein is CSATIVTLRGTDTQYF.

J is TRBJ1-5 and V is TRBV5-5, with D maybe TRBD1 (5 bases). Per the germline V gene, CDR1 is SGHKS and CDR2 is YYEKEE (reference sequence). Trimming pared 4 bases from V and 3 bases from J, leaving 11 bases between. The CDR3 has 14 residues. CDR3 DNA: TGTGCCAGCAGCCATCCGGGACTCAATCAGCCCCAGCATTTT. Its translation: CASSHPGLNQPQHF.

This clonotype was recorded at least ten times. The chain couples TRBV20-1 to TRBJ1-5, with D possibly matching TRBD1 (6 bases). V lost 2 bases and J lost 3, with 11 bases in between. The CDR3 has 14 residues. Germline CDR1 and CDR2: DFQATT and SNEGSKA (reference sequence). CDR3 DNA sequence: TGCAGTGCTAGAACAGGGAGGAACAATCAGCCCCAGCATTTT. It specifies CSARTGRNNQPQHF.

V and J are TRBV9 and TRBJ2-1; the D gene is possibly TRBD1 (6 bases). Germline loops: CDR1 SGDLS, CDR2 YYNGEE. V was cut by 0 bases and J by 0 bases, with 13 bases left in between. CDR3 length: 17 residues. In nucleotides, the CDR3 is TGTGCCAGCAGCGTAGAGGTCGGACAGAGCTCCTACAATGAGCAGTTCTTC. Encoded protein: CASSVEVGQSSYNEQFF.

Ten or more counts support this clonotype. The J gene is TRBJ2-3, the V gene TRBV7-2; 7 positions agree with TRBD2. Germline-derived CDR1 and CDR2 are SGHTA and FQGNSA. The CDR3 consists of 14 residues. V dropped 0 bases and J dropped 8; count of bases not matched to a gene: 5. CDR3 nucleotides: TGTGCCAGCAGCTTAGCGGGAGGGCCGCCTACGCAGTATTTT. As protein: CASSLAGGPPTQYF.

This clonotype was detected a few times. This chain links TRBV5-5 with TRBJ2-7, with D perhaps TRBD2 (5 bases). Germline lookup yields CDR1 SGHKS and CDR2 YYEKEE (reference sequence). V lost 0 bases to trimming and J lost 4 bases, with 14 bases between them. The CDR3 spans 15 residues. Written as DNA, the CDR3 is TGTGCCAGCAGCTTGGACGGGGTAGCGTTGTACGAGCAGTACTTC. Protein product: CASSLDGVALYEQYF. Variable domain in full (rest from reference TRBV5-5 and TRBJ2-7): DAGVTQSPTHLIKTRGQQVTLRCSPISGHKSVSWYQQVLGQGPQFIFQYYEKEERGRGNFPDRFSARQFPNYSSELNVNALLLGDSALYLCASSLDGVALYEQYFGPGTRLTVT.

This chain links TRBV5-1 with TRBJ2-2; D call uncertain. The CDR3 is made up of 16 amino acids. The V gene's germline CDR1 is SGHRS and CDR2 YFSETQ. V shed 5 bases and J shed 15 bases, with 29 bases lying between them. This chain's CDR3 is CASSIGPSTWDRKLFF. As DNA, the CDR3 is TGCGCCAGCAGTATCGGGCCGTCGACGTGGGATAGGAAGTTGTTTTTT. The whole variable domain, filled in from reference TRBV5-1 and TRBJ2-2, reads KAGVTQTPRYLIKTRGQQVTLSCSPISGHRSVSWYQQTPGQGLQFLFEYFSETQRNKGNFPGRFSGRQFSNSRSEMNVSTLELGDSALYLCASSIGPSTWDRKLFFGEGSRLTVL.